What follows is one T cell receptor beta chain and its context. What this receptor recognizes is not known. The input lacks base qualities; no much larger clone sits a single base away. This sample stems from a study of response to subunit inactivated influenza vaccine (dated 2018 in TCRdb). With respect to the entire study: The study used deep quantitative T cell receptor repertoire profiling to track responses to a trivalent subunit inactivated influenza vaccine.

There are 12 amino acids in the CDR3, from cysteine to phenylalanine inclusive. Here the CDR3 DNA is all that survives: 36 bases in frame from base 1. Taken from the germline V gene, the CDR1 and CDR2 loops are MNHNS and SASEGT. V and J lose 2 bases and 11 bases, and a span of 12 bases separates them. Results and caveats for the whole study, not just this receptor: The authors suggested that each seasonal influenza vaccination may recruit only a limited number of new T cells.

Receptors were amplified or captured by RT-PCR. Sequencer: Illumina HiSeq 2500. The public sequencing data were trimmed at Q25 with fastp and processed into clonotypes with MiXCR by TCRdb, which kept only in-frame beta chains. For every CDR3 protein sequence, its rows merge into one entry that carries the most common genes and DNA. For this sample the table gives about 830,000 distinct CDR3 sequences, of which roughly 20% were detected only once. The ten largest make up approximately 10% of the sample. This sequence uses TRBV6-1 and TRBJ1-1; TRBD1 is a possible D gene, resting on 5 matching bases. This clonotype was obtained from a man aged 45 to 65 who received an inactivated influenza vaccine. Donor details come from another sample of the same person, matched by shared clones. The sequencing here drew on PBMCs from blood, taken 4 to 6 days after vaccination. The CDR3 loop reads CASSETVEGAFF. The DNA is as follows: TGTGCCAGCAGTGAAACTGTTGAGGGGGCTTTCTTT.